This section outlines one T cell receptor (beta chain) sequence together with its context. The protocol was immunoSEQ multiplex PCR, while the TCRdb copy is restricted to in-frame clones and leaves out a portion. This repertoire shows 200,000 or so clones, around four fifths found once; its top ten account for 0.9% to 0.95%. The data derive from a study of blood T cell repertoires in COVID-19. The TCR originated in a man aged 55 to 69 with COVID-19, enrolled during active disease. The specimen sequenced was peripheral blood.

CDR3 protein: CAAWDRGLRYTF. The CDR3, as DNA: TGTGCCGCCTGGGACAGAGGACTGAGGTACACCTTC. J is TRBJ1-2 and V is TRBV27, with TRBD1 matching over 7 bases. This CDR3 comprises 12 residues. The trim removed 11 bases at V and 11 bases at J, leaving 14 bases unmatched. Germline CDR1 MNHEY, CDR2 SMNVEV (reference sequence).